This TCR beta chain was captured by sequencing in a study of OX40 agonist ivuxolimab in advanced cancers. The V gene's germline CDR1 is SEHNR and CDR2 FQNEAQ (reference sequence). V lost 5 bases and J 6 bases, leaving 11 bases between the germline ends. The CDR3 runs to 12 residues. Method: immunoSEQ multiplex PCR; TCRdb's copy keeps in-frame clones and lacks some. The sample shows roughly 42,000 clones, around 86% of them seen only once. This rearrangement joins TRBV7-9 to TRBJ2-7; a possible D gene is TRBD2 (6 bases). This sequence was found in an adult with an advanced solid tumor such as melanoma, head and neck, liver or kidney cancer. Sequencing was performed on CD4+ or CD8+ T cells sorted from blood, taken in a trial of the OX40 agonist ivuxolimab. CDR3 DNA sequence: TGTGCCAGCAGCCTAATTAGCGGCGAGCAGTACTTC. It yields the protein CASSLISGEQYF.